The 31 T cell receptor beta chains reported below all come from one sample, sequenced in a study of blood T cell repertoires in COVID-19. The repertoire was sequenced with immunoSEQ multiplex PCR; TCRdb's copy has only in-frame clones and lacks some. Here the sample spans 98,000 or so clones, roughly 90% being singletons. Sequencing was performed on peripheral blood. These receptors were collected from a man aged 55 to 70 with COVID-19, enrolled during active disease.

The chain is built from TRBV27 and TRBJ2-3; TRBD2 aligns across 7 bases. Trimming cost V 6 bases and J 0 bases; bases outside gene matches: 0. The CDR3 extends over 13 amino acids. Germline loops: CDR1 MNHEY, CDR2 SMNVEV (reference sequence). CDR3 nucleotide sequence: TGTGCCAGCAGGGGACTAAGCACAGATACGCAGTATTTT. It yields the protein CASRGLSTDTQYF.

This clone was observed many times. The chain uses TRBV7-8 and TRBJ2-3; D is possibly TRBD1 (6 bases). In germline, CDR1 is SGHVS, CDR2 FQNEAQ. The CDR3 contains 15 residues. V lost 3 bases, J lost 2 bases, and 12 bases lay in between. CDR3 sequence: CASSLTGPFTDTQYF. CDR3 DNA sequence: TGTGCCAGCAGCTTGACAGGTCCATTCACAGATACGCAGTATTTT.

This clone was detected only a few times. The J gene is TRBJ2-7, the V gene TRBV28, with D possibly matching TRBD1 (5 bases). CDR1 MDHEN and CDR2 SYDVKM come from the germline V gene. This CDR3 contains 14 residues. Trimming shortened V by 3 bases and J by 2 bases, and 11 bases separated the two germline ends. CDR3 in amino acids: CASSFTDKTYEQYF. DNA of the CDR3: TGTGCCAGCAGTTTCACGGACAAGACCTACGAGCAGTACTTC.

The sample holds one count of this clone. This sequence joins TRBV20-1 and TRBJ2-7; tentatively, D is TRBD1 (5 bases). Trimming pared 6 bases from V and 2 bases from J, leaving 5 bases between. Germline V gives CDR1 DFQATT, CDR2 SNEGSKA (reference sequence). This CDR3 contains 10 residues. For the CDR3, the DNA is TGCAGTGCCAGGGCCTACGAGCAGTACTTC. As protein: CSARAYEQYF.

This clone has just a few counts. The chain has TRBV12-5 and TRBJ1-2; 7 nucleotides line up with TRBD1. This CDR3 is built from 16 residues. Germline lookup yields CDR1 LGHNT and CDR2 FRNRAP. V lost 5 bases to trimming and J lost 4 bases; unmatched junction nucleotides: 13. The CDR3 protein is CASGTPTGILTYGYTF. DNA of the CDR3: TGTGCTAGTGGTACCCCGACAGGGATTCTCACCTATGGCTACACCTTC. The whole variable domain, filled in from reference TRBV12-5 and TRBJ1-2, reads DARVTQTPRHKVTEMGQEVTMRCQPILGHNTVFWYRQTMMQGLELLAYFRNRAPLDDSGMPKDRFSAEMPDATLATLKIQPSEPRDSAVYFCASGTPTGILTYGYTFGSGTRLTVV.

The chain joins TRBV11-2 to TRBJ2-7, with a possible D match to TRBD1 (5 bases). Trimming removed 3 bases from V and 2 bases from J, with 8 bases in between. This CDR3 has 13 residues. Germline V gene sequence: CDR1 SGHAT, CDR2 FQNNGV. CDR3 loop: CASSFYRTYEQYF. Written as DNA, the CDR3 is TGTGCCAGCAGCTTTTACAGGACCTACGAGCAGTACTTC.

The genes are TRBV19 and TRBJ2-7, with 7 nucleotides matching TRBD2. The CDR3 has 16 residues. Germline trimming cut 1 base from V and 2 bases from J; bases unmatched to any gene: 8. The germline gives CDR1 LNHDA, CDR2 SQIVND (reference sequence). CDR3 in amino acids: CASSIGGGGEAYEQYF. The CDR3 bases are TGTGCCAGTAGTATAGGTGGGGGGGGTGAGGCCTACGAGCAGTACTTC.

This clone was seen just once. The rearrangement joins TRBV27 to TRBJ2-7, with 10 bases matching TRBD2. V lost 5 bases, J lost 6 bases, and 7 bases stayed unmatched. The CDR3 loop spans 14 amino acids. Per the germline V gene, CDR1 is MNHEY and CDR2 is SMNVEV (reference sequence). CDR3 sequence reads: CASSPLAGVLEQYF. CDR3 bases: TGTGCCAGCAGTCCTCTAGCGGGAGTACTCGAGCAGTACTTC.

The table lists this clone with a count of one. This sequence joins TRBV7-3 and TRBJ2-3; D is possibly TRBD2 (5 bases). The V and J ends lost 4 bases and 1 base respectively, with 15 bases between them. Per the germline V gene, CDR1 is SGHTA and CDR2 is FQGTGA. This CDR3 is 16 amino acids long. CDR3 nucleotides: TGTGCCAGCAGCTCACCCCGAGGGCAGGGCACAGATACGCAGTATTTT. Translation: CASSSPRGQGTDTQYF. Full variable domain (rest looked up from reference TRBV7-3 and TRBJ2-3): GAGVSQTPSNKVTEKGKYVELRCDPISGHTALYWYRQSLGQGPEFLIYFQGTGAADDSGLPNDRFFAVRPEGSVSTLKIQRTERGDSAVYLCASSSPRGQGTDTQYFGPGTRLTVL.

This CDR3 reads CASSPRGSGRSYEQYF. The CDR3 DNA is TGTGCCAGCAGTCCCCGGGGGAGCGGGAGGTCCTACGAGCAGTACTTC. The chain combines TRBV28 with TRBJ2-7, with 9 bases matching TRBD2. Per the germline V gene, CDR1 is MDHEN and CDR2 is SYDVKM. The CDR3 has 16 amino acids. V lost 5 bases to trimming and J lost 1 base; unmatched junction nucleotides: 9.

This chain uses TRBV19 with TRBJ2-3; 7 bases agree with TRBD2. Germline V gene data show CDR1 as LNHDA and CDR2 as SQIVND (reference sequence). The CDR3 is 15 amino acids. J lost 0 bases, V lost 3 bases, and 3 bases had no gene match. The CDR3 reads CASSMGAGSTDTQYF. CDR3 coding DNA: TGTGCCAGTAGTATGGGAGCGGGGAGCACAGATACGCAGTATTTT.

The chain recombines TRBV7-3 with TRBJ2-3, with 9 bases lining up with TRBD2. Trimming cost V 4 bases and J 2 bases; bases outside gene matches: 4. This CDR3 contains 15 residues. Germline loops: CDR1 SGHTA, CDR2 FQGTGA. The CDR3: CASSSLAGPTDTQYF. The CDR3 coding sequence is TGTGCCAGCAGCTCCCTAGCGGGACCCACAGATACGCAGTATTTT.

This chain connects TRBV18 to TRBJ2-3; D is perhaps TRBD2 (6 bases). The CDR3 contains 15 residues. Trimming stripped 0 bases from V and 5 bases from J, with 12 bases between. CDR1 is KGHSH, CDR2 LQKENI, per germline. The CDR3 coding sequence is TGTGCCAGCTCACCACCCGATTCAGCGGGAGATACGCAGTATTTT. Translation: CASSPPDSAGDTQYF.

This chain links TRBV28 with TRBJ2-7, with 9 bases identical to TRBD2. V lost 5 bases and J lost 9; bases outside the gene matches: 14. CDR1 and CDR2 from the germline V gene are MDHEN and SYDVKM. The CDR3 runs 15 residues. The CDR3 region is CASSLAGGRFGVQYF. The DNA of the CDR3 is TGTGCCAGCAGTCTGGCGGGGGGGCGGTTCGGGGTGCAGTACTTC.

V is TRBV5-4 and J is TRBJ1-6; D is unclear. The CDR3 has 16 amino acids. Trimming removed 3 bases from V and 5 bases from J, with 15 bases in between. Germline V gene sequence: CDR1 SGHNT, CDR2 YYREEE (reference sequence). CDR3 DNA: TGTGCCAGCAGCTATTCAGCGGGGAATGATAATTCACCCCTCCACTTT. Encoded protein: CASSYSAGNDNSPLHF.

V usage is TRBV12-2 and J usage is TRBJ1-1. TRBV12-2 is a recognized pseudogene. CDR3 length equals 15 residues. CDR3 coding DNA: TGTGCAAGTCGCTTAGGGAACGGTTTAGCCACTGAAGCTTTCTTT. Translated: CASRLGNGLATEAFF.

The rearrangement joins TRBV5-1 to TRBJ1-6, with TRBD1 matching over 7 bases. Unmatched junction bases numbered 10, after V lost 4 bases and J lost 9 bases. The germline CDR1 and CDR2 sequences are SGHRS and YFSETQ. This CDR3 region has 15 residues. CDR3: CASSQSGTAGSPLHF. The CDR3 bases are TGCGCCAGCAGCCAATCCGGGACAGCTGGTTCACCCCTCCACTTT.

This rearrangement joins TRBV13 to TRBJ2-1; the match to TRBD2 covers 10 bases. The trim removed 5 bases at V and 9 bases at J, leaving 7 bases unmatched. The germline V gene encodes CDR1 PRHDT and CDR2 FYEKMQ (reference sequence). The CDR3 runs to 14 residues. The CDR3 here is CASSPPGLAIEQFF. The CDR3 nucleotides read TGTGCCAGCAGCCCTCCGGGACTAGCGATTGAGCAGTTCTTC.

CDR3 region: CASRDLNTEAFF. CDR3 DNA sequence: TGTGCCAGCCGGGATCTGAACACTGAAGCTTTCTTT. The J gene is TRBJ1-1, the V gene TRBV6-6; no clear D. The germline V and J ends were trimmed by 8 bases and 0 bases, with 7 bases remaining between them. The CDR3 runs to 12 residues. Germline lookup yields CDR1 MNHNY and CDR2 SVGAGI (reference sequence).

V is TRBV18 and J is TRBJ1-2; 7 bases fit TRBD1. CDR1 and CDR2 from the germline V gene are KGHSH and LQKENI. V lost 1 base to trimming and J lost 4 bases; unmatched junction nucleotides: 6. The CDR3 consists of 15 residues. The CDR3 DNA sequence: TGTGCCAGCTCACCACGACAGGGCAATGGCTATGGCTACACCTTC. Protein: CASSPRQGNGYGYTF.

The chain has TRBV30 and TRBJ2-7, with D tentatively TRBD2 (6 bases). The CDR3 has 12 amino acids. CDR1 and CDR2 from the germline V gene are GTSNPN and SVGIG (reference sequence). V was trimmed by 2 bases and J by 6 bases, leaving 11 bases between them. In DNA, the CDR3 is TGTGCCTGGAGTCCCAGCGGGCCCGAGCAGTACTTC. Its translation: CAWSPSGPEQYF.

The chain is built from TRBV5-5 and TRBJ2-7; D may be TRBD1 (6 bases). Trimming stripped 5 bases from V and 1 base from J, with 19 bases between. Germline V lookup: CDR1 SGHKS, CDR2 YYEKEE (reference sequence). This CDR3 contains 16 residues. The CDR3 DNA reads TGTGCCAGCAGTTTAGCCCCGGGACACAGATCCTACGAGCAGTACTTC. It codes for CASSLAPGHRSYEQYF.

The chain recombines TRBV6-5 with TRBJ1-4; D possibly corresponds to TRBD1 (5 bases). V gave up 4 bases and J gave up 7 bases, with 16 bases separating them. The V gene's germline CDR1 is MNHEY and CDR2 SVGAGI. This CDR3 region has 15 residues. The CDR3 bases are TGTGCCAGCAGTTCCGGAGGGGCAGACGGTGAAAAACTGTTTTTT. Its protein product is CASSSGGADGEKLFF.

The genes are TRBV19 and TRBJ2-7; 8 nucleotides align to TRBD2. Germline values: CDR1 LNHDA, CDR2 SQIVND (reference sequence). V lost 5 bases to trimming and J lost 4 bases; unmatched junction nucleotides: 19. The CDR3 has 18 residues. The CDR3 coding sequence is TGTGCCAGTAGTGCAGGGTATACCAGCGGGAGCCCAAATTACGAGCAGTACTTC. Translating gives CASSAGYTSGSPNYEQYF.

The chain combines TRBV4-1 with TRBJ1-2; 9 nucleotides match TRBD1. Germline V gene sequence: CDR1 MGHRA, CDR2 YSYEKL. This CDR3 has 17 residues. The trim removed 1 base at V and 6 bases at J, leaving 12 bases unmatched. In DNA, the CDR3 is TGCGCCAGCAGCCAAGGGTCCGGGACAGGGATCGATCATGGCTACACCTTC. Translation gives CASSQGSGTGIDHGYTF.

The gene calls are TRBV18 and TRBJ2-1; 9 bases are a match to TRBD1. CDR3 length equals 16 residues. V lost 3 bases, J lost 5 bases, and 8 bases stayed unmatched. Germline-derived CDR1 and CDR2 are KGHSH and LQKENI. CDR3 nucleotide sequence: TGTGCCAGCTCACCTCTGCGACAGGGGGTGAACAATGAGCAGTTCTTC. This gives the protein CASSPLRQGVNNEQFF.

V gene TRBV11-1 combines with J gene TRBJ2-5, with a possible D match to TRBD2 (6 bases). The length of the CDR3 is 16 residues. CDR1 and CDR2 from the germline V gene are SGHAT and FQDESV (reference sequence). V lost 2 bases, J lost 5 bases, and 18 bases lay in between. CDR3 DNA: TGTGCCAGCAGCTTAAGCGTGGGAGGAATCGAGGAGACCCAGTACTTC. As protein: CASSLSVGGIEETQYF. Filled out from reference TRBV11-1 and TRBJ2-5, the complete variable domain reads EAEVAQSPRYKITEKSQAVAFWCDPISGHATLYWYRQILGQGPELLVQFQDESVVDDSQLPKDRFSAERLKGVDSTLKIQPAELGDSAMYLCASSLSVGGIEETQYFGPGTRLLVL.

The rearrangement uses TRBV30 and TRBJ1-2; a weak D match, TRBD1 (5 bases). This CDR3 region has 14 residues. Trimming pared 4 bases from V and 0 bases from J, leaving 12 bases between. Germline V lookup: CDR1 GTSNPN, CDR2 SVGIG (reference sequence). DNA of the CDR3: TGTGCCTGGAACGGCCAGGGAACTAACTATGGCTACACCTTC. This sequence encodes CAWNGQGTNYGYTF.

The gene calls are TRBV7-9 and TRBJ2-3; TRBD2 agrees at 15 bases. Germline lookup yields CDR1 SEHNR and CDR2 FQNEAQ (reference sequence). With V trimmed by 8 bases and J by 5 bases, 5 bases remained unmatched. CDR3 length equals 15 residues. The CDR3 coding sequence is TGTGCCAGCCTTCGGACTAGCGGGAGGGGAGATACGCAGTATTTT. It yields the protein CASLRTSGRGDTQYF.

V usage is TRBV9 and J usage is TRBJ1-1, with 9 bases fitting TRBD1. Losses at the gene ends were 2 bases for V and 8 bases for J; bases not matched to a gene: 4. The CDR3 length is 13 residues. Germline V gene lookup returns CDR1 SGDLS and CDR2 YYNGEE. DNA for the CDR3: TGTGCCAGCAGCGTGGACAGGGGAAACGAAGCTTTCTTT. Translated: CASSVDRGNEAFF. Full variable domain (missing parts from reference TRBV9 and TRBJ1-1): DSGVTQTPKHLITATGQRVTLRCSPRSGDLSVYWYQQSLDQGLQFLIQYYNGEERAKGNILERFSAQQFPDLHSELNLSSLELGDSALYFCASSVDRGNEAFFGQGTRLTVV.

The CDR3 loop reads CASSAIWEGLPYNEQFF. CDR3 coding DNA: TGTGCCAGCAGTGCGATCTGGGAGGGACTGCCCTACAATGAGCAGTTCTTC. The rearrangement links TRBV6-1 to TRBJ2-1; 7 nucleotides agree with TRBD2. In germline, CDR1 is MNHNS, CDR2 SASEGT. The CDR3 spans 17 residues. Losses at the gene ends were 4 bases for V and 2 bases for J; bases not matched to a gene: 11.